One sample yielded the 13 T cell receptor beta chains listed below, sequenced in a study of blood T cells in healthy people across ages. Alongside a J-beta primer mix, a sample-barcoded 5' primer served in a second PCR lasting 7 to 11 cycles. One entry per CDR3 protein results from TCRdb running MiXCR on the 5' RACE reads. The sample records over a million distinct CDR3 sequences, 40% to 50% being singletons. Sequences were obtained from blood. The receptors shown here come from a woman aged 60 to 75 in good health.

The DNA of the CDR3 is TGCAGTGCTAGAGATAAGGGTGCGGGCTCACCCCTCCACTTT. Translated: CSARDKGAGSPLHF. This chain links TRBV20-1 with TRBJ1-6; no clear D gene. Trimming left V 0 bases short and J 10 bases short, with 13 bases between. Per germline, CDR1 DFQATT and CDR2 SNEGSKA (reference sequence). CDR3 size: 14 residues.

V is TRBV7-9 and J is TRBJ2-1; no firm D call. The V end was cut by 2 bases, the J end by 2 bases, with 16 bases between. This CDR3 region has 17 residues. CDR1 and CDR2 (germline): SEHNR, FQNEAQ (reference sequence). CDR3 protein: CASSLNPNYVPYNEQFF. For the CDR3, the DNA is TGTGCCAGCAGCTTAAACCCCAATTACGTTCCCTACAATGAGCAGTTCTTC. Based on the CDR3 plus reference TRBV7-9 and TRBJ2-1, the full variable domain is DTGVSQNPRHKITKRGQNVTFRCDPISEHNRLYWYRQTLGQGPEFLTYFQNEAQLEKSRLLSDRFSAERPKGSFSTLEIQRTEQGDSAMYLCASSLNPNYVPYNEQFFGPGTRLTVL.

This clonotype was seen once. The chain combines TRBV15 with TRBJ2-1, with 16 positions matching TRBD2. Germline CDR1 reads LNHNV; CDR2 reads YYDKDF (reference sequence). The CDR3 covers 17 residues. The junction had 5 bases not matched to a gene; V was cut back by 0 bases and J by 9 bases. Here the CDR3 DNA reads TGTGCCACCAGCAGAGAGGCCGGGACTAGCGGGAGGGGTGAGCAGTTCTTC. Translating gives CATSREAGTSGRGEQFF.

The chain recombines TRBV6-1 with TRBJ2-3; D is perhaps TRBD2 (5 bases). This CDR3 comprises 13 residues. V lost 8 bases and J lost 5, with 14 bases in between. Germline V gene data show CDR1 as MNHNS and CDR2 as SASEGT. The CDR3 loop is CASLGVRRDTQYF. The CDR3 DNA sequence: TGTGCCAGCTTGGGAGTTCGAAGAGATACGCAGTATTTT.

This chain links TRBV7-6 with TRBJ2-1; 14 bases are shared with TRBD2. CDR1 is SGHVS, CDR2 FNYEAQ, per germline. V lost 4 bases to trimming and J lost 7 bases; unmatched junction nucleotides: 12. The CDR3 has 18 amino acids. CDR3 protein: CASSSSGGTSGRRNEQFF. The CDR3 DNA follows: TGTGCCAGCAGCTCATCTGGGGGGACTAGCGGGAGAAGGAATGAGCAGTTCTTC.

There are a few counts of this clonotype. The DNA of the CDR3 is TGTGCCAGCAGCGTAGGAGGGTCGAGGGAGACCCAGTACTTC. Its translation: CASSVGGSRETQYF. The rearrangement joins TRBV9 to TRBJ2-5; a weak D match, TRBD2 (5 bases). From germline, CDR1 is SGDLS and CDR2 YYNGEE. This CDR3 is 14 amino acids long. Between the trimmed V and J ends, which lost 0 bases and 5 bases, there was a span of 11 bases.

In this sample, this clonotype turned up a few times. This chain uses TRBV12-3 or TRBV12-4 with TRBJ2-5, with 7 nucleotides matching TRBD1. The CDR3 is made up of 14 amino acids. After removal of 10 bases from V and 5 bases from J, the junction contained 13 bases not matched to a gene. The CDR3 loop is CATAKGARTETQYF. The CDR3 DNA is TGTGCCACTGCGAAGGGGGCGCGGACGGAGACCCAGTACTTC.

The sample holds one count of this clonotype. V usage is TRBV6-5 and J usage is TRBJ1-1; D is ambiguous. This CDR3 is 13 amino acids long. CDR1 and CDR2 (germline): MNHEY, SVGAGI. Trimming left V 7 bases short and J 1 base short, with 10 bases between. The chain's CDR3 is CASNKLRNTEAFF. As DNA, the CDR3 is TGTGCCAGCAACAAATTGCGGAACACTGAAGCTTTCTTT.

This chain uses TRBV28 with TRBJ2-5, with TRBD2 matching over 13 bases. The better agreement between TRBJ2-7 and the DNA end casts doubt on the J call. The germline V gene encodes CDR1 MDHEN and CDR2 SYDVKM. This CDR3 region has 18 residues. The CDR3 bases are TGTGCCAGCAGTGGCCACGGGACTAGCGGGACCGGGACCTACGAGCAGTACTTC. This translates into CASSGHGTSGTGTYEQYF.

The genes are TRBV9 and TRBJ2-3; 7 bases fit TRBD2. J lost 4 bases, V lost 3 bases, and 5 bases had no gene match. The CDR3 length is 14 residues. In germline, CDR1 is SGDLS, CDR2 YYNGEE. The CDR3 nucleotides read TGTGCCAGCAGCGCGGGAGGTACGGCAGATACGCAGTATTTT. Amino acid sequence: CASSAGGTADTQYF.

The chain links TRBV3-1 to TRBJ2-7; 7 nucleotides line up with TRBD2. J was trimmed by 3 bases and V by 1 base; bases with no gene match: 3. This CDR3 comprises 14 residues. Germline CDR1 LGHDT, CDR2 YNNKEL (reference sequence). This chain's CDR3 is CASSQAGGDYEQYF. The CDR3 nucleotides read TGTGCCAGCAGCCAAGCGGGAGGTGACTACGAGCAGTACTTC.

The gene calls are TRBV7-9 and TRBJ2-5; 8 nucleotides agree with TRBD2. The V and J ends lost 4 bases and 2 bases, in that order; junction bases with no gene match: 3. Germline CDR1 and CDR2: SEHNR and FQNEAQ (reference sequence). This CDR3 region has 14 residues. CDR3 nucleotides: TGTGCCAGCAGCTGCTCGGGAGGGCAAGAGACCCAGTACTTC. Translated, it gives CASSCSGGQETQYF.

The chain recombines TRBV6-4 with TRBJ1-6; D gene ambiguous. The V and J ends lost 9 bases and 7 bases respectively, with 22 bases between them. The CDR3 is 16 residues long. The germline V gene encodes CDR1 MRHNA and CDR2 SNTAGT. CDR3 nucleotides: TGTGCCAGTCGTGAGACGACTCTACTACCCAATTCACCCCTCCACTTT. Encoded protein: CASRETTLLPNSPLHF.